Listed below are T cell receptor beta chains from one sample, sequenced in a study of blood T cell repertoires in COVID-19. The table came from immunoSEQ multiplex PCR; TCRdb's copy has only in-frame clones and leaves some out. This table holds around 230,000 clones, approximately 80% found once. Sequences were obtained from peripheral blood. These receptors originate from a man between 35 and 55 years old who had recovered from COVID-19. Both conserved end residues are part of each CDR3. Fields, in order: D gene, V gene, CDR3 length, J gene, clone size, CDR3 protein, CDR3 DNA. A D gene is named only where the DNA matches it firmly. Clone size, where shown, is once, few, many, or a class for clones that have expanded.

D: TRBD2
V: TRBV19
length: 17
J: TRBJ2-7
size: once
CDR3: CASSMSLRLAGTYEQYF
DNA: TGTGCCAGTAGTATGAGCCTTAGACTAGCGGGGACCTACGAGCAGTACTTC

D: NA
V: TRBV6-6
length: 12
J: TRBJ2-1
size: NA
CDR3: CASSFGGYEQFF
DNA: TGTGCCAGCAGTTTCGGGGGATATGAGCAGTTCTTC

D: NA
V: TRBV5-6
length: 15
J: TRBJ1-1
size: NA
CDR3: CASSRGRRGGTEAFF
DNA: TGTGCCAGCAGCCGCGGACGGAGGGGTGGAACTGAAGCTTTCTTT

D: TRBD1
V: TRBV19
length: 15
J: TRBJ1-5
size: NA
CDR3: CASSPGQGSNQPQHF
DNA: TGTGCCAGTAGTCCGGGACAGGGGAGCAATCAGCCCCAGCATTTT

D: NA
V: TRBV19
length: 15
J: TRBJ2-3
size: NA
CDR3: CASSIENSQRDTQYF
DNA: TGTGCCAGTAGTATAGAGAACAGCCAGCGGGATACGCAGTATTTT

D: TRBD1
V: TRBV9
length: 15
J: TRBJ2-5
size: few
CDR3: CASSDNGQVQETQYF
DNA: TGTGCCAGCAGCGACAACGGACAGGTCCAAGAGACCCAGTACTTC

D: NA
V: TRBV6-5
length: 14
J: TRBJ1-3
size: NA
CDR3: CASSLEPVGNTIYF
DNA: TGTGCCAGCAGCCTTGAGCCCGTCGGAAACACCATATATTTT

D: TRBD1
V: TRBV18
length: 16
J: TRBJ2-3
size: NA
CDR3: CASSPEGQGVTDTQYF
DNA: TGTGCCAGCTCACCAGAGGGACAGGGGGTGACAGATACGCAGTATTTT

D: NA
V: TRBV7-2
length: 15
J: TRBJ2-5
size: NA
CDR3: CASSLTGGPQETQYF
DNA: TGTGCCAGCAGCTTAACGGGGGGCCCCCAAGAGACCCAGTACTTC

D: NA
V: TRBV4-3
length: 14
J: TRBJ2-2
size: NA
CDR3: CASSQELVAGELFF
DNA: TGCGCCAGCAGCCAAGAACTAGTCGCCGGGGAGCTGTTTTTT

D: NA
V: TRBV5-6
length: 15
J: TRBJ2-2
size: few
CDR3: CASSLGPTMTGELFF
DNA: TGTGCCAGCAGCTTGGGACCGACTATGACCGGGGAGCTGTTTTTT

D: NA
V: TRBV4-1
length: 14
J: TRBJ2-1
size: NA
CDR3: CASSQPNGEIGQFF
DNA: TGCGCCAGCAGCCAACCGAACGGGGAGATTGGGCAGTTCTTC

D: TRBD1
V: TRBV5-1
length: 13
J: TRBJ1-1
size: NA
CDR3: CASRGDRGTEAFF
DNA: TGCGCCAGCCGAGGGGACAGAGGGACTGAAGCTTTCTTT

D: TRBD2
V: TRBV7-2
length: 14
J: TRBJ2-3
size: NA
CDR3: CASSFGLGADTQYF
DNA: TGTGCCAGCAGCTTCGGACTAGGCGCAGATACGCAGTATTTT

D: NA
V: TRBV24-1
length: 16
J: TRBJ2-4
size: NA
CDR3: CATSENPGREKNIQYF
DNA: TGTGCCACCAGTGAGAACCCGGGACGGGAGAAAAACATTCAGTACTTC

D: NA
V: TRBV2
length: 15
J: TRBJ2-1
size: NA
CDR3: CASSDRDAGYNEQFF
DNA: TGTGCCAGCAGTGATCGGGACGCGGGATACAATGAGCAGTTCTTC

D: TRBD1
V: TRBV30
length: 12
J: TRBJ2-7
size: NA
CDR3: CALNRGNYEQYF
DNA: TGTGCCTTGAACAGGGGAAACTACGAGCAGTACTTC

D: NA
V: TRBV27
length: 16
J: TRBJ2-5
size: NA
CDR3: CASSFGGATIQETQYF
DNA: TGTGCCAGCAGTTTTGGGGGGGCGACCATCCAAGAGACCCAGTACTTC

D: TRBD1
V: TRBV7-2
length: 16
J: TRBJ1-2
size: NA
CDR3: CASSRDPGQGALGYTF
DNA: TGTGCCAGCAGCAGAGACCCCGGACAGGGGGCCCTCGGCTACACCTTC

D: NA
V: TRBV2
length: 13
J: TRBJ2-1
size: NA
CDR3: CASANYLYNEQFF
DNA: TGTGCCAGCGCAAACTACCTCTACAATGAGCAGTTCTTC

D: TRBD2
V: TRBV5-5
length: 12
J: TRBJ2-7
size: NA
CDR3: CASSPILSGGYF
DNA: TGTGCCAGCAGCCCCATCTTGAGCGGGGGGTACTTC

D: NA
V: TRBV5-6
length: 12
J: TRBJ1-4
size: NA
CDR3: CASSSVAEKLFF
DNA: TGTGCCAGCAGCTCGGTCGCGGAAAAACTGTTTTTT

D: TRBD2
V: TRBV18
length: 17
J: TRBJ2-5
size: NA
CDR3: CASSPGLAGGPGETQYF
DNA: TGTGCCAGCTCACCTGGACTAGCGGGGGGGCCCGGGGAGACCCAGTACTTC

D: NA
V: TRBV7-2
length: 15
J: TRBJ2-7
size: NA
CDR3: CASSLGRGFSYEQYF
DNA: TGTGCCAGCAGCTTAGGGCGGGGTTTTTCCTACGAGCAGTACTTC

D: NA
V: TRBV10-2
length: 15
J: TRBJ1-1
size: NA
CDR3: CASRDRTNMNTEAFF
DNA: TGCGCCAGCAGAGACAGGACGAACATGAACACTGAAGCTTTCTTT

D: TRBD1
V: TRBV2
length: 14
J: TRBJ1-1
size: NA
CDR3: CASSAMDRGTEAFF
DNA: TGTGCCAGCAGTGCTATGGACAGGGGAACTGAAGCTTTCTTT

D: NA
V: TRBV3-1/TRBV3-2
length: 14
J: TRBJ1-1
size: NA
CDR3: CASSQEGGHTEAFF
DNA: TGTGCCAGCAGCCAAGAGGGAGGGCACACTGAAGCTTTCTTT

D: TRBD2
V: TRBV9
length: 15
J: TRBJ2-7
size: NA
CDR3: CASGRGGGQFYEQYF
DNA: TGTGCCAGCGGACGAGGCGGGGGGCAATTCTACGAGCAGTACTTC

D: NA
V: TRBV5-1
length: 15
J: TRBJ1-4
size: NA
CDR3: CASSSADAGGEKLFF
DNA: TGCGCCAGCAGCTCGGCCGACGCGGGGGGCGAAAAACTGTTTTTT

D: TRBD1
V: TRBV13
length: 15
J: TRBJ2-7
size: NA
CDR3: CASSSRQGASYEQYF
DNA: TGTGCCAGCAGCTCCCGACAGGGGGCTTCCTACGAGCAGTACTTC

D: NA
V: TRBV18
length: 15
J: TRBJ1-1
size: NA
CDR3: CASSPEVTLETEAFF
DNA: TGTGCCAGCTCCCCCGAGGTTACTCTGGAGACTGAAGCTTTCTTT

D: TRBD1
V: TRBV19
length: 12
J: TRBJ1-2
size: NA
CDR3: CASGYRGHGYTF
DNA: TGTGCCAGTGGATACAGGGGGCACGGCTACACCTTC

D: NA
V: TRBV7-2
length: 13
J: TRBJ2-7
size: once
CDR3: CASSFSQGYEQYF
DNA: TGTGCCAGCAGCTTTTCACAGGGCTACGAGCAGTACTTC

D: NA
V: TRBV6-1
length: 15
J: TRBJ1-1
size: NA
CDR3: CASSELGRGTPEAFF
DNA: TGTGCCAGCAGTGAATTGGGGAGGGGGACACCCGAAGCTTTCTTT

D: NA
V: TRBV10-1
length: 14
J: TRBJ1-1
size: NA
CDR3: CASSGDTGFSEAFF
DNA: TGCGCCAGCAGTGGAGACACGGGGTTCTCTGAAGCTTTCTTT

D: NA
V: TRBV5-3
length: 16
J: TRBJ1-1
size: NA
CDR3: CARSHPKQGQGPEAFF
DNA: TGTGCCAGAAGCCACCCTAAACAGGGCCAAGGGCCTGAAGCTTTCTTT

D: NA
V: TRBV6-5
length: 14
J: TRBJ1-5
size: NA
CDR3: CASSPIRGNQPQHF
DNA: TGTGCCAGCTCCCCGATCAGGGGCAATCAGCCCCAGCATTTT

D: TRBD2
V: TRBV5-8
length: 17
J: TRBJ2-2
size: NA
CDR3: CASRSDSSGSLSGELFF
DNA: TGTGCCAGCAGGTCCGACTCGAGCGGGAGTCTCTCCGGGGAGCTGTTTTTT

D: NA
V: TRBV19
length: 20
J: TRBJ1-6
size: once
CDR3: CASSIDFWREKDRDNSPLHF
DNA: TGTGCCAGTAGTATAGATTTCTGGCGTGAAAAGGACAGAGATAATTCACCCCTCCACTTT

D: TRBD1
V: TRBV19
length: 16
J: TRBJ1-4
size: NA
CDR3: CASSIEATGGAGKLFF
DNA: TGTGCCAGTAGTATAGAGGCAACAGGGGGCGCAGGAAAACTGTTTTTT

D: TRBD2
V: TRBV5-1
length: 16
J: TRBJ2-3
size: NA
CDR3: CASSLGARGGPDTQYF
DNA: TGCGCCAGCAGCTTGGGCGCGCGGGGGGGCCCAGATACGCAGTATTTT

D: TRBD1
V: TRBV6-5
length: 16
J: TRBJ1-6
size: once
CDR3: CASSSGTGRGHSPLHF
DNA: TGTGCCAGCAGTTCCGGGACAGGTCGGGGTCATTCACCCCTCCACTTT

D: NA
V: TRBV12-3/TRBV12-4
length: 12
J: TRBJ1-2
size: once
CDR3: CASSFNVRGYTF
DNA: TGTGCCAGCAGTTTTAATGTCCGTGGCTACACCTTC

D: TRBD2
V: TRBV15
length: 18
J: TRBJ2-7
size: NA
CDR3: CATSRDGTSGGLGYEQYF
DNA: TGTGCCACCAGCAGAGATGGGACTAGCGGGGGCCTCGGTTACGAGCAGTACTTC

D: TRBD1
V: TRBV27
length: 15
J: TRBJ2-7
size: once
CDR3: CASSRSGTGGYEQYF
DNA: TGTGCCAGCAGTCGGTCCGGGACAGGGGGGTACGAGCAGTACTTC

D: NA
V: TRBV7-9
length: 11
J: TRBJ1-1
size: NA
CDR3: CAGQSNTEAFF
DNA: TGTGCCGGGCAATCGAACACTGAAGCTTTCTTT

D: NA
V: TRBV4-1
length: 16
J: TRBJ1-5
size: NA
CDR3: CASSRARDTANQPQHF
DNA: TGCGCCAGCAGCCGCGCACGGGACACGGCGAATCAGCCCCAGCATTTT

D: NA
V: TRBV5-1
length: 16
J: TRBJ1-4
size: NA
CDR3: CASSLYDEGLVGKLFF
DNA: TGCGCCAGCAGCTTGTACGACGAGGGTCTGGTTGGAAAACTGTTTTTT

D: NA
V: TRBV12-3/TRBV12-4
length: 13
J: TRBJ1-1
size: few
CDR3: CASSITENTEAFF
DNA: TGTGCCAGCAGTATAACAGAGAACACTGAAGCTTTCTTT

D: NA
V: TRBV7-2
length: 15
J: TRBJ1-3
size: NA
CDR3: CASSPIRGGGNTIYF
DNA: TGTGCCAGCAGCCCGATCAGGGGTGGTGGAAACACCATATATTTT

D: NA
V: TRBV6-2/TRBV6-3
length: 15
J: TRBJ1-1
size: few
CDR3: CASSYHTEMNTEAFF
DNA: TGTGCCAGCAGTTACCATACGGAGATGAACACTGAAGCTTTCTTT

D: NA
V: TRBV18
length: 16
J: TRBJ2-1
size: NA
CDR3: CASSPTFISEGNEQFF
DNA: TGTGCCAGCTCACCCACCTTTATTAGCGAAGGCAATGAGCAGTTCTTC

D: TRBD2
V: TRBV5-1
length: 15
J: TRBJ2-7
size: NA
CDR3: CASSLVSGSSYEQYF
DNA: TGCGCCAGCAGCTTGGTTAGCGGGAGCTCCTACGAGCAGTACTTC

D: NA
V: TRBV6-2/TRBV6-3
length: 14
J: TRBJ1-1
size: NA
CDR3: CASSSSGRNSEAFF
DNA: TGTGCCAGCAGTTCATCCGGGAGGAATAGCGAAGCTTTCTTT

D: NA
V: TRBV2
length: 16
J: TRBJ2-6
size: NA
CDR3: CASSVPQGSGANVLTF
DNA: TGTGCCAGCAGTGTACCTCAGGGGTCCGGGGCCAACGTCCTGACTTTC

D: TRBD1
V: TRBV6-5
length: 16
J: TRBJ2-3
size: NA
CDR3: CASSFQGAVSTDTQYF
DNA: TGTGCCAGCAGTTTTCAGGGGGCTGTGAGCACAGATACGCAGTATTTT

D: NA
V: TRBV10-3
length: 13
J: TRBJ2-2
size: NA
CDR3: CAITGERTGELFF
DNA: TGTGCCATCACTGGCGAGAGGACCGGGGAGCTGTTTTTT

D: NA
V: TRBV4-3
length: 15
J: TRBJ1-1
size: once
CDR3: CASSQDRPGLGVAFF
DNA: TGCGCCAGCAGCCAAGATCGGCCAGGGCTTGGGGTAGCTTTCTTT

D: TRBD2
V: TRBV27
length: 13
J: TRBJ2-7
size: NA
CDR3: CASIAGGTYEQYF
DNA: TGTGCCAGCATAGCGGGAGGAACCTACGAGCAGTACTTC